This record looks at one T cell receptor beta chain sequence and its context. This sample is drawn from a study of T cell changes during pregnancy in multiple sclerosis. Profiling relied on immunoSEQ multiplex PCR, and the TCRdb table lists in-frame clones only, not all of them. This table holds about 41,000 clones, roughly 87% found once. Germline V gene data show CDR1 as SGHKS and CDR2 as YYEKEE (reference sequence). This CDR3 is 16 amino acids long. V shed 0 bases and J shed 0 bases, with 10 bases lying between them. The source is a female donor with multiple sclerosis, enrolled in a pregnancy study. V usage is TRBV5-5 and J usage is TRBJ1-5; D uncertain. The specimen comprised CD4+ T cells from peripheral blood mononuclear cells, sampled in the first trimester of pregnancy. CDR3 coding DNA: TGTGCCAGCAGCTTGGTTCCACCTATTAGCAATCAGCCCCAGCATTTT. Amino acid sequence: CASSLVPPISNQPQHF.